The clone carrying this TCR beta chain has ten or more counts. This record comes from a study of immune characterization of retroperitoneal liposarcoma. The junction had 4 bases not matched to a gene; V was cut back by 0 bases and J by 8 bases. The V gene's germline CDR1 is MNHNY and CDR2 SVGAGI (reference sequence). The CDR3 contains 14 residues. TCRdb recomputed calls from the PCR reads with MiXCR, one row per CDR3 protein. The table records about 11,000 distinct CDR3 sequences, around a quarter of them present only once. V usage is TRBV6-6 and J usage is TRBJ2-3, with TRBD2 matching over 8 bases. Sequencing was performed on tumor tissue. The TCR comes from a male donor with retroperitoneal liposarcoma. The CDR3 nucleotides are TGTGCCAGCAGTTACTCGACCGGGACTAGTACGCAGTATTTT. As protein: CASSYSTGTSTQYF.